The rows below give T cell receptor beta chains drawn from one sample of a study of cytomegalovirus exposure and HLA in healthy donors. TCRdb's copy holds only in-frame clones and misses some; the assay was immunoSEQ multiplex PCR. The sample lists about 130,000 clones, roughly nine tenths occurring once. The sequenced material came from PBMCs. The receptors here all came from a man under 40 in good health and CMV-seronegative. Both conserved end residues are part of each CDR3. A D gene is named only where the DNA matches it firmly. Clone size is shown for a subset of rows, as once, few, many or a class of expanded clone.

CDR3 DNA,CDR3 protein,clone size,V gene,D gene,J gene
TGTGCCAGCAGCTCGCTGTTCGGGACAGGGTACGATTCACCCCTCCACTTT,CASSSLFGTGYDSPLHF,-,TRBV5-4,TRBD1,TRBJ1-6
TGTGCCAGCAGGCCCGAAGGGGTTCGCTTATATGGCTACACCTTC,CASRPEGVRLYGYTF,-,TRBV6-5,-,TRBJ1-2
TGCGCCAGCAGCCAGGGCCAAGGCACCGGGGAGCTGTTTTTT,CASSQGQGTGELFF,-,TRBV4-1,-,TRBJ2-2
TGTGCCACCAGGAGTTTCGGCAATCAGCCCCAGCATTTT,CATRSFGNQPQHF,once,TRBV15,-,TRBJ1-5
TGTGCCAGCTCTCAAATTCAAGAGACCCAGTACTTC,CASSQIQETQYF,-,TRBV18,-,TRBJ2-5
TGTGCCAGCGGGACAGGGGGCTCCGGCAATGAGCAGTTCTTC,CASGTGGSGNEQFF,-,TRBV5-4,TRBD1,TRBJ2-1
TGTGCCAGCACTTTCTGGACTAGCGGCGTAAATGAGCAGTTCTTC,CASTFWTSGVNEQFF,-,TRBV7-2,TRBD2,TRBJ2-1
TGTGCCAGCAGTTTACAGATAGCCTACGAGCAGTACTTC,CASSLQIAYEQYF,once,TRBV6-6,-,TRBJ2-7
TGTGCCAGCAGCAACCCGGGACAAGGACTGTTTTTT,CASSNPGQGLFF,-,TRBV9,-,TRBJ1-4
TGTGCCAGCAGTGAATATAGCGGCGGGACGGCCTATGGCTACACCTTC,CASSEYSGGTAYGYTF,-,TRBV25-1,-,TRBJ1-2
TGCAGCGTTAAAGGGGACAGGGCTTCCGAGCAGTACTTC,CSVKGDRASEQYF,-,TRBV29-1,TRBD1,TRBJ2-7
TGTGCCAGCAGTAACGCGTCCCGGGGTACGCAGTATTTT,CASSNASRGTQYF,-,TRBV6-6,-,TRBJ2-3
TGCGCCAGCAGCCCCGGGACAGTATTCACCGGGGAGCTGTTTTTT,CASSPGTVFTGELFF,-,TRBV5-1,TRBD1,TRBJ2-2
TGTGCCAGCAGTTACGCAGGGTTGCACGAGCAGTACTTC,CASSYAGLHEQYF,-,TRBV6-5,-,TRBJ2-7
TGTGCCAGCCGATACATGAACACTGAAGCTTTCTTT,CASRYMNTEAFF,-,TRBV18,-,TRBJ1-1
TGTGCCACAAGCCCAGGGAGGAATGGCTACACCTTC,CATSPGRNGYTF,-,TRBV2,-,TRBJ1-2
TGTGCCAGCAGCTTAGGGGACAGGCGGAATGGCTACACCTTC,CASSLGDRRNGYTF,-,TRBV7-8,TRBD1,TRBJ1-2
TGTGCCAGCAGTGATGTGAGACAGGGGCGTTTCTCCTACGAGCAGTACTTC,CASSDVRQGRFSYEQYF,-,TRBV6-1,TRBD1,TRBJ2-7
TGCGCCAGCAGCCTCAGGGGATCTAACTATGGCTACACCTTC,CASSLRGSNYGYTF,-,TRBV5-1,-,TRBJ1-2
TGTGCCAGCAGTTACAGGCGGGGGGGCACTGAAGCTTTCTTT,CASSYRRGGTEAFF,-,TRBV6-5,-,TRBJ1-1
TGTGCCAGCAGTCCGACAGGGGGTCTCTTCGAGCAGTACTTC,CASSPTGGLFEQYF,-,TRBV28,TRBD1,TRBJ2-7
TGTGCCAGCAGCCCCGGGAGGGGAGACTCCTATAATTCACCCCTCCACTTT,CASSPGRGDSYNSPLHF,once,TRBV4-2,-,TRBJ1-6
TGTGCCACCGGGGAGGACAGGGTGGCCACTGAAGCTTTCTTT,CATGEDRVATEAFF,-,TRBV15,TRBD1,TRBJ1-1
TGTGCCAGCAGTGAATTGACAGGGCGGGGGAACACCGGGGAGCTGTTTTTT,CASSELTGRGNTGELFF,once,TRBV2,-,TRBJ2-2
TGTGCCAGCATCCCACACCTCGGAACCGGGACAGGGGGGACTGAAGCTTTCTTT,CASIPHLGTGTGGTEAFF,-,TRBV28,TRBD1,TRBJ1-1
TGTGCCAGCAGCTTAGGGGCTTCAGACGAGCAGTACTTC,CASSLGASDEQYF,-,TRBV7-3,-,TRBJ2-7
TGTGCCACCAGCAGAGATCTGGTGTGGGGGGGCTTCACAGATACGCAGTATTTT,CATSRDLVWGGFTDTQYF,-,TRBV15,-,TRBJ2-3
TGTGCCAGCAGTTCGCTGGGGGCGGGGGGCCGAAAAGAGACCCAGTACTTC,CASSSLGAGGRKETQYF,once,TRBV11-2,TRBD2,TRBJ2-5
TGTGCCAGCAGCTTACAGGCGAACACTGAAGCTTTCTTT,CASSLQANTEAFF,-,TRBV7-3,-,TRBJ1-1
TGTGCCAGTAGTGCGGACAGGGGAGACGATGGCTACACCTTC,CASSADRGDDGYTF,-,TRBV19,TRBD1,TRBJ1-2
TGTGCCGGGGGGACAGGACTTACCTACGAGCAGTACTTC,CAGGTGLTYEQYF,-,TRBV2,TRBD1,TRBJ2-7